The rows below give T cell receptor beta chains drawn from one sample of a study of post-analysis software for immune sequencing data. Via MiXCR, TCRdb re-called the PCR reads, giving one row per CDR3 protein. The sample consists of more than 500,000 distinct CDR3 sequences, around 34% of them appearing once. The source material was blood. These receptors came from a girl aged 2 to 17 with multiple sclerosis. CDR3s include the opening cysteine and the closing phenylalanine or tryptophan. The D gene is left open where the match is weak. For some rows the clone size is stated as once, few or many, or as a class when expanded; others skip it.

cdr3_length	d_call	clone_size	v_call	j_call	cdr3_aa	cdr3_nt
17	TRBD1	few	TRBV4-1	TRBJ2-1	CASSHDSETGLYNEQFF	TGCGCCAGCAGCCATGACTCCGAGACAGGGCTCTACAATGAGCAGTTCTTC
16	-	many	TRBV9	TRBJ2-5	CASSVTTGGGQETQYF	TGTGCCAGCAGCGTAACTACAGGAGGGGGCCAAGAGACCCAGTACTTC
13	-	-	TRBV29-1	TRBJ2-5	CSVDLRAQETQYF	TGCAGCGTTGATCTTAGGGCGCAAGAGACCCAGTACTTC
15	-	few	TRBV7-9	TRBJ2-5	CASSPGGLGQETQYF	TGTGCCAGCAGCCCAGGGGGACTAGGCCAAGAGACCCAGTACTTC
15	TRBD1	-	TRBV29-1	TRBJ2-3	CSVEDRGLFPDTQYF	TGCAGCGTGGAGGACAGGGGGCTTTTTCCAGATACGCAGTATTTT
17	TRBD1	few	TRBV24-1	TRBJ2-3	CATSDTVDRGLGDTQYF	TGTGCCACCAGTGATACTGTTGACAGGGGGCTTGGAGATACGCAGTATTTT
16	TRBD2	-	TRBV9	TRBJ2-3	CASSVELAGGPDTQYF	TGTGCCAGCAGCGTAGAACTAGCGGGGGGCCCAGATACGCAGTATTTT
20	-	few	TRBV7-9	TRBJ2-6	CASSLAYKNPQSSGANVLTF	TGTGCCAGCAGCTTAGCTTACAAAAACCCTCAGAGCTCTGGGGCCAACGTCCTGACTTTC
15	TRBD2	-	TRBV6-5	TRBJ2-1	CASSNSGGSYNEQFF	TGTGCCAGCAGTAATAGCGGGGGATCCTACAATGAGCAGTTCTTC
15	TRBD1	many	TRBV5-1	TRBJ2-5	CASSTGQGAQETQYF	TGCGCCAGCAGCACGGGACAGGGGGCCCAAGAGACCCAGTACTTC
13	-	-	TRBV3-1	TRBJ1-2	CASSQGNDYGYTF	TGTGCCAGCAGCCAGGGGAACGACTATGGCTACACCTTC
16	-	few	TRBV6-1	TRBJ2-7	CASSERGGQGAYEQYF	TGTGCCAGCAGTGAACGGGGGGGACAGGGTGCCTACGAGCAGTACTTC
11	-	-	TRBV5-4	TRBJ1-2	CASSLDEVNTF	TGTGCCAGCAGCTTGGATGAGGTAAACACCTTC
15	-	-	TRBV20-1	TRBJ2-3	CSASGVGGYTDTQYF	TGCAGTGCTAGTGGGGTCGGTGGCTACACAGATACGCAGTATTTT
13	-	few	TRBV7-2	TRBJ2-2	CASSLGYYGELFF	TGTGCCAGCAGCTTAGGTTACTACGGGGAGCTGTTTTTT
12	-	-	TRBV27	TRBJ2-1	CASRVMGGEQFF	TGTGCCAGCCGGGTCATGGGCGGAGAGCAGTTCTTC
15	-	-	TRBV28	TRBJ1-6	CASSPDQGTNSPPHF	TGTGCCAGCAGTCCAGACCAGGGGACGAATTCACCCCCCCACTTT
13	-	-	TRBV7-9	TRBJ2-1	CASSKRRDNEQFF	TGTGCCAGCAGTAAAAGACGGGACAATGAGCAGTTCTTC
13	-	-	TRBV7-8	TRBJ1-6	CATVDRGYSPLHF	TGTGCCACCGTGGACCGGGGCTATTCACCCCTCCACTTT
12	-	many	TRBV25-1	TRBJ1-2	CASSGTVYGYTF	TGTGCCAGCAGTGGGACGGTTTATGGCTACACCTTC
15	-	few	TRBV7-3	TRBJ2-2	CASSLSTQNTGELFF	TGTGCCAGCAGCTTAAGTACCCAGAACACCGGGGAGCTGTTTTTT
16	-	many	TRBV5-1	TRBJ2-5	CASSLSTGLLWKTQYF	TGCGCCAGCAGCTTGAGTACAGGGTTATTGTGGAAGACCCAGTACTTC
16	-	-	TRBV10-2	TRBJ2-3	CASHDGWLAATDTQYF	TGCGCCAGCCATGATGGTTGGCTGGCGGCCACAGATACGCAGTATTTT
13	-	-	TRBV3-1	TRBJ1-6	CASSQRELSPLHF	TGTGCCAGCAGCCAACGGGAGCTTTCACCCCTCCACTTT
16	TRBD1	-	TRBV20-1	TRBJ2-3	CSAPRDRGKLGDTQYF	TGCAGTGCTCCCCGGGACAGGGGGAAGTTAGGAGATACGCAGTATTTT
14	-	few	TRBV5-1	TRBJ2-1	CASSLRGADNEQFF	TGCGCCAGCAGCTTGCGAGGGGCCGACAATGAGCAGTTCTTC
14	-	-	TRBV20-1	TRBJ2-6	CSAGRGSGANVLTF	TGCAGTGCTGGACGGGGCTCTGGGGCCAACGTCCTGACTTTC
13	-	-	TRBV18	TRBJ2-7	CASSPRLGDEQYF	TGTGCCAGCTCACCACGACTAGGGGACGAGCAGTACTTC
15	-	-	TRBV6-6	TRBJ1-2	CASSYSRTSVYGYTF	TGTGCCAGCAGTTACTCGAGGACGTCGGTCTATGGCTACACCTTC
16	-	-	TRBV12-3/TRBV12-4	TRBJ2-3	CASSLALGVRTDTQYF	TGTGCCAGCAGTTTAGCTCTTGGGGTACGCACAGATACGCAGTATTTT
14	TRBD1	-	TRBV9	TRBJ1-2	CASSVGDRSYGYTF	TGTGCCAGCAGCGTAGGGGACAGGAGCTATGGCTACACCTTC
16	-	-	TRBV7-6	TRBJ1-1	CASSRNSGAANTEAFF	TGTGCCAGCAGCCGTAACTCGGGGGCGGCTAACACTGAAGCTTTCTTT
12	-	-	TRBV20-1	TRBJ2-5	CSASLNQETQYF	TGCAGTGCTAGTCTCAACCAAGAGACCCAGTACTTC
12	-	-	TRBV20-1	TRBJ2-2	CSARQDTGELFF	TGCAGTGCCAGACAGGACACCGGGGAGCTGTTTTTT
15	-	few	TRBV9	TRBJ2-7	CASSGRQEKSYEQYF	TGTGCCAGCAGCGGGAGACAGGAGAAATCCTACGAGCAGTACTTC
15	-	-	TRBV10-2	TRBJ2-4	CASSDALQAKNIQYF	TGCGCCAGCAGTGACGCGCTCCAGGCCAAAAACATTCAGTACTTC